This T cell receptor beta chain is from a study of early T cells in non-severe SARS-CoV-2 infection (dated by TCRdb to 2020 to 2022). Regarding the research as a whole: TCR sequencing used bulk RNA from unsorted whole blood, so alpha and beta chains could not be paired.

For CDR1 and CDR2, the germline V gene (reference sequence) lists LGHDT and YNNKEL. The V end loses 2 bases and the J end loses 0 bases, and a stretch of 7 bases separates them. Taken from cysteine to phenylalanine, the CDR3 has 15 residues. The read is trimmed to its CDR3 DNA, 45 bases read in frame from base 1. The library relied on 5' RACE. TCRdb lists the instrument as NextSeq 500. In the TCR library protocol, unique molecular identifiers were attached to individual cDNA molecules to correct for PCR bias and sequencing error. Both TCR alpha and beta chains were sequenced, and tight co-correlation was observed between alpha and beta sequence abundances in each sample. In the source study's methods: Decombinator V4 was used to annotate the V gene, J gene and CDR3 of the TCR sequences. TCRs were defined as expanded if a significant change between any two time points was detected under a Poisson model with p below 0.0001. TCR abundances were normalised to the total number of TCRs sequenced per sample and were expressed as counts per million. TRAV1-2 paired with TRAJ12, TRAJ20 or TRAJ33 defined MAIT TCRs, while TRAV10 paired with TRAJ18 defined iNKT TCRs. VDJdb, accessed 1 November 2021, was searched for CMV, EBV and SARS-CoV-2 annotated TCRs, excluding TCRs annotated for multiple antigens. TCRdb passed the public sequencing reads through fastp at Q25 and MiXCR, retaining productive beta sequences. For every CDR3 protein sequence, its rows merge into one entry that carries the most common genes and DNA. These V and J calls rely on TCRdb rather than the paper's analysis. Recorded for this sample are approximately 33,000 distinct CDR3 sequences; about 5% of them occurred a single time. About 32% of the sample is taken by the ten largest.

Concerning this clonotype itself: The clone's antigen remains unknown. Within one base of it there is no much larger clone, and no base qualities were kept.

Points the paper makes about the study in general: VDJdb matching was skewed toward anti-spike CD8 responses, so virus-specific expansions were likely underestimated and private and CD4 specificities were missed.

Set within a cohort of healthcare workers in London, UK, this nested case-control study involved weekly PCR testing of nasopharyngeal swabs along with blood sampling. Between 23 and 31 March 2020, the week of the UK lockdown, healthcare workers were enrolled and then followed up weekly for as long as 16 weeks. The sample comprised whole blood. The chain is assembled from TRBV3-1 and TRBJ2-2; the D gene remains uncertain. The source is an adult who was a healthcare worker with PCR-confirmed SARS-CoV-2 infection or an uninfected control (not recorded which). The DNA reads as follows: TGTGCCAGCAGCCAATCACTTTCGAACACCGGGGAGCTGTTTTTT. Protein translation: CASSQSLSNTGELFF.